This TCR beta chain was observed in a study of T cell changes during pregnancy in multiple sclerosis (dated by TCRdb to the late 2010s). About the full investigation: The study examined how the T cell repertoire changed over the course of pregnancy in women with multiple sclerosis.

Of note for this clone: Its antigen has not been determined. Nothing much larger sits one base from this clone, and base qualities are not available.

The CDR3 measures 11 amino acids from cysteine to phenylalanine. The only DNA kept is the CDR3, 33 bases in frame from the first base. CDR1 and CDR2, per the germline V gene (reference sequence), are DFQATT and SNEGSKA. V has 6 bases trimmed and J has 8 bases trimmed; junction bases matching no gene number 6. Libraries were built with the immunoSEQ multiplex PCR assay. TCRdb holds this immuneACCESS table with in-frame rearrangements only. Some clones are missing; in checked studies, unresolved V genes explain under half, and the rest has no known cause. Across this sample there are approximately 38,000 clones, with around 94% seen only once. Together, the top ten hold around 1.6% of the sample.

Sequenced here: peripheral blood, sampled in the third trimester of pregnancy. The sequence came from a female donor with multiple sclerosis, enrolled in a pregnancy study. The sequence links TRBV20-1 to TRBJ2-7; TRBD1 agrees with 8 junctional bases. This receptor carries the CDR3 CSARLRGQQYF. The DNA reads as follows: TGCAGTGCAAGACTCAGGGGGCAGCAGTACTTC.